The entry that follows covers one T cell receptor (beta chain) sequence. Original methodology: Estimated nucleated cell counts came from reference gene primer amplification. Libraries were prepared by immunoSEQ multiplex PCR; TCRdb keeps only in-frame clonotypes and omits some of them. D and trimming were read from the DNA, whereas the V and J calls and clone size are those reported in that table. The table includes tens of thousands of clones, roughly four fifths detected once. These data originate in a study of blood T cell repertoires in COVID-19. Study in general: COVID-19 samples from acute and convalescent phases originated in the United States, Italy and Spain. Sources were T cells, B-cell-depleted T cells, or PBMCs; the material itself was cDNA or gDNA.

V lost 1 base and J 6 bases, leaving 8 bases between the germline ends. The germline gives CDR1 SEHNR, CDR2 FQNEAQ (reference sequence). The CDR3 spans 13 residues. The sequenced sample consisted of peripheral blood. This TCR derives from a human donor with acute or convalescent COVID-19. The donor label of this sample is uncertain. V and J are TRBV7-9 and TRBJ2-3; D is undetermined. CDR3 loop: CASSLDSSDTQYF. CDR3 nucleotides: TGTGCCAGCAGCTTAGATTCTTCGGATACGCAGTATTTT.